This TCR beta chain was captured by sequencing in a study of regulatory T cells. Amplification used 52 TRBV primers and 13 TRBJ primers. Using immunoSEQ multiplex PCR, the repertoire was profiled, and TCRdb retains in-frame clones only, with some absent. The sample lists around 29,000 clones, over 90% occurring once. A couple of CD3G-deficient patients had more severe autoimmunity; all had some. Patients aged 2 to 39 years had fewer naive T cells. Regulatory (CD25-high CD127-low) and conventional (CD25-low CD127-high) CD4+ T cells were sorted separately. In germline, CDR1 is SGHRS, CDR2 YFSETQ. The CDR3 runs 14 residues. Trimming pared 4 bases from V and 6 bases from J, leaving 15 bases between. Study-wide findings and caveats: Regulatory T cells showed the strongest V-J pair restriction and V/J gene skewing among patient repertoires. Hydrophobic residues at CDR3 positions 6 and 7 were enriched in conventional CD4+ T cells of CD3G-deficient patients.

As regards this clone: Its specificity is not known.

The source is a child younger than 10 with CD3G deficiency. This chain links TRBV5-1 with TRBJ2-3, with a tentative D call TRBD2 (5 bases). The specimen was conventional CD4+ T cells sorted from blood. The CDR3 region is CASSGPGYEDTQYF. In DNA form, the CDR3 reads TGCGCCAGCAGCGGACCGGGATATGAGGATACGCAGTATTTT.